These 6 T cell receptor beta chains came from one sample sequenced in a study of cytomegalovirus exposure and HLA in healthy donors. The PCR used 60 Vbeta and 13 Jbeta primers. The protocol was immunoSEQ multiplex PCR, while the TCRdb copy is restricted to in-frame clones and leaves out a portion. This sample has about 160,000 clones, with roughly 77% found just once. Sequenced input: PBMCs. These receptors all stem from a man aged 25 to 40 in good health and CMV-seropositive.

This chain uses TRBV29-1 with TRBJ2-6; 8 nucleotides agree with TRBD1. The CDR3 sequence is 17 residues long. The germline gives CDR1 SQVTM, CDR2 ANQGSEA. V shed 3 bases, J shed 0 bases, and the junction held 7 bases outside the gene matches. This CDR3 reads CSVEGQGALSGANVLTF. The CDR3 nucleotides read TGCAGCGTTGAGGGGCAGGGGGCCCTCTCTGGGGCCAACGTCCTGACTTTC.

The gene calls are TRBV2 and TRBJ1-5; D possibly corresponds to TRBD1 (5 bases). The CDR3 is made up of 13 amino acids. V was clipped by 6 bases and J by 0 bases, with 6 bases between them. The germline V gene has CDR1 SNHLY and CDR2 FYNNEI. Here the CDR3 reads CASRQGSNQPQHF. CDR3 sequence (DNA): TGTGCCAGCAGGCAGGGTAGCAATCAGCCCCAGCATTTT.

V gene TRBV2 combines with J gene TRBJ2-7, with TRBD2 matching 8 bases. The CDR3 is 21 amino acids. V lost 9 bases and J lost 1; bases outside the gene matches: 29. In germline, CDR1 is SNHLY, CDR2 FYNNEI. This CDR3 reads CARVEGLADHQRRRLSYEQYF. The CDR3 bases are TGTGCCAGGGTTGAAGGACTAGCAGATCACCAGAGGAGGAGACTATCCTACGAGCAGTACTTC.

The sample holds a few counts of this clone. The chain couples TRBV27 to TRBJ1-5, with a weak D call TRBD1 (6 bases). V shed 6 bases and J shed 10 bases, with 19 bases lying between them. This CDR3 is built from 14 residues. CDR1 and CDR2 (germline): MNHEY, SMNVEV (reference sequence). The CDR3 DNA is TGTGCCAGCAGGGCTGGGGGCGTCGTGAATCCCCAGCATTTT. As protein: CASRAGGVVNPQHF.

In DNA form, the CDR3 reads TGTGCCAGCAGCTTAGCCCCAGAGGATCAGCCCCAGCATTTT. As protein: CASSLAPEDQPQHF. The chain is built from TRBV7-2 and TRBJ1-5; D uncertain. The length of the CDR3 is 14 residues. Trimming shortened V by 0 bases and J by 5 bases, and 8 bases separated the two germline ends. Germline CDR1 SGHTA, CDR2 FQGNSA.

The gene calls are TRBV4-1 and TRBJ2-6; TRBD1 is a possible D gene (5 bases). Germline values: CDR1 MGHRA, CDR2 YSYEKL. Trimming stripped 5 bases from V and 1 base from J, with 12 bases between. The CDR3 extends over 16 amino acids. The CDR3 DNA reads as TGCGCCAGCAGCGATCGCCCAGGGTCTGGGGCCAACGTCCTGACTTTC. Protein sequence: CASSDRPGSGANVLTF.